Following are 24 T cell receptor beta chains from one sample sequenced in a study of regulatory and conventional T cells in RAG deficiency. The protocol was immunoSEQ multiplex PCR, while the TCRdb copy is restricted to in-frame clones and leaves out a portion. This sample has 20,000 or so clones, with just under 95% found just once. The sorted conventional CD4+ T cells were CD25-low and CD127-high, with genomic DNA sequenced. These records were also assigned to another study, of regulatory T cells. In that study: Primers: 52 TRBV forward and 13 TRBJ reverse.

The sample consisted of CD4+ T cells sorted from blood. The receptors derive from a human donor in good health.

The chain has TRBV5-1 and TRBJ2-3; 10 bases are shared with TRBD2. CDR1 and CDR2 from the germline V gene are SGHRS and YFSETQ. V dropped 3 bases and J dropped 0; count of bases not matched to a gene: 4. CDR3 length: 16 amino acids. DNA of the CDR3: TGCGCCAGCAGCTGGAGACTAGCGGGTAGCACAGATACGCAGTATTTT. Translating gives CASSWRLAGSTDTQYF.

The gene calls are TRBV29-1 and TRBJ2-7; possibly TRBD1 for D (5 bases). Germline V gene lookup returns CDR1 SQVTM and CDR2 ANQGSEA. This CDR3 contains 10 residues. Trimming cost V 6 bases and J 3 bases, with 6 bases left between them. CDR3: CSVRDYEQYF. DNA of the CDR3: TGCAGCGTCAGGGACTACGAGCAGTACTTC.

The chain recombines TRBV7-9 with TRBJ1-2; 7 bases are shared with TRBD1. From germline, CDR1 is SEHNR and CDR2 FQNEAQ (reference sequence). V lost 1 base and J lost 10; bases outside the gene matches: 9. The CDR3 has 14 residues. CDR3 DNA sequence: TGTGCCAGCAGCTTAGGGGGTACAGGGGAGGCCTACACCTTC. The encoded protein is CASSLGGTGEAYTF.

The chain has TRBV19 and TRBJ1-5; no firm D call. From germline, CDR1 is LNHDA and CDR2 SQIVND (reference sequence). Trimming removed 6 bases from V and 0 bases from J, with 18 bases in between. This CDR3 is built from 17 residues. Here the CDR3 reads CASSPDGRTYSNQPQHF. CDR3 nucleotides: TGTGCCAGTAGCCCCGATGGGCGAACTTATAGCAATCAGCCCCAGCATTTT.

The chain carries TRBV2 and TRBJ2-5; TRBD1 is a possible D gene (6 bases). Germline V gene data show CDR1 as SNHLY and CDR2 as FYNNEI. This CDR3 region has 15 residues. V was pared by 2 bases and J by 5 bases, with 15 bases between. The CDR3 DNA reads TGTGCCAGCAGTGAACGTTACAGGGAGACGGAGACCCAGTACTTC. Its protein is CASSERYRETETQYF.

The chain joins TRBV5-1 to TRBJ1-6; no clear D gene. CDR3 length: 15 amino acids. Per germline, CDR1 SGHRS and CDR2 YFSETQ. Between the trimmed V and J ends, which lost 0 bases and 8 bases, there was a span of 12 bases. In nucleotides, the CDR3 is TGCGCCAGCAGCTTGGCCTATGGGATGGATTCACCCCTCCACTTT. Translation: CASSLAYGMDSPLHF.

The rearrangement links TRBV7-2 to TRBJ2-7; the match to TRBD2 covers 8 bases. Per germline, CDR1 SGHTA and CDR2 FQGNSA. The V and J ends lost 3 bases and 7 bases, in that order; junction bases with no gene match: 14. This CDR3 has 16 residues. The CDR3: CASSFGLAGTPWEQYF. The CDR3 nucleotides are TGTGCCAGCAGCTTCGGACTAGCCGGGACCCCCTGGGAGCAGTACTTC.

The chain carries TRBV5-1 and TRBJ2-5; the D gene is possibly TRBD2 (5 bases). With 0 bases removed from V and 7 bases from J, the gap between germline ends came to 10 bases. CDR1 SGHRS and CDR2 YFSETQ come from the germline V gene. This CDR3 spans 13 amino acids. CDR3 protein: CASSLGGEGTQYF. The CDR3 DNA sequence: TGCGCCAGCAGCTTGGGAGGAGAGGGGACCCAGTACTTC.

The chain carries TRBV11-3 and TRBJ1-4; TRBD1 is a possible D gene (5 bases). Per the germline V gene, CDR1 is SGHNT and CDR2 is YENEEA. The CDR3 length is 16 residues. V was pared by 1 base and J by 10 bases, with 19 bases between. The CDR3 is CASSLVLGAAGGKLFF. For the CDR3, the DNA is TGTGCCAGCAGCTTAGTTTTGGGCGCTGCGGGGGGAAAACTGTTTTTT.

The chain recombines TRBV9 with TRBJ2-3, with TRBD2 matching over 8 bases. Germline trimming cut 0 bases from V and 0 bases from J; bases unmatched to any gene: 3. CDR1 is SGDLS, CDR2 YYNGEE, per germline. The CDR3 contains 16 residues. CDR3 nucleotides: TGTGCCAGCAGCGTAGGCGGCGGGAGGAGCACAGATACGCAGTATTTT. This gives the protein CASSVGGGRSTDTQYF.

In nucleotides, the CDR3 is TGTGCCAGCAGCTTTATCAGGGGCCTCACCGGGGAGCTGTTTTTT. This sequence encodes CASSFIRGLTGELFF. The chain combines TRBV5-8 with TRBJ2-2; D may be TRBD1 (6 bases). This CDR3 has 15 amino acids. Germline V gives CDR1 SGHTS, CDR2 YDEGEE. V was cut by 2 bases and J by 4 bases, with 12 bases left in between.

The chain employs TRBV28 and TRBJ2-7; 12 nucleotides align to TRBD1. V gave up 6 bases and J gave up 8 bases; unmatched junction bases: 14. The CDR3 totals 16 residues. CDR1 is MDHEN and CDR2 is SYDVKM in the germline V gene. The CDR3 DNA is TGTGCCAGCAGCTCAGATTCCGGGACAGGGGGCTTAAAGCAGTACTTC. This gives the protein CASSSDSGTGGLKQYF.

The rearrangement uses TRBV5-1 and TRBJ1-1; tentatively, D is TRBD1 (5 bases). V was cut by 2 bases and J by 3 bases, with 14 bases left in between. Germline CDR1 is SGHRS and CDR2 is YFSETQ. The CDR3 contains 15 residues. The CDR3 nucleotides are TGCGCCAGCAGCTTCTGGGGGGGACGTGACACTGAAGCTTTCTTT. It encodes CASSFWGGRDTEAFF.

This chain uses TRBV18 with TRBJ1-2; D is uncertain. There are 16 residues in the CDR3. CDR1 KGHSH and CDR2 LQKENI come from the germline V gene. V gave up 1 base and J gave up 7 bases, with 19 bases separating them. CDR3 bases: TGTGCCAGCTCACCACTGACCCCCCCAAATCCTAGTGGCTACACCTTC. This codes for CASSPLTPPNPSGYTF.

The gene calls are TRBV7-6 and TRBJ2-7; D is perhaps TRBD2 (6 bases). CDR3 size: 15 residues. Trimming removed 1 base from V and 2 bases from J, with 12 bases in between. From germline, CDR1 is SGHVS and CDR2 FNYEAQ. DNA of the CDR3: TGTGCCAGCAGCTTAGGTAGCGGAACAACCTACGAGCAGTACTTC. It specifies CASSLGSGTTYEQYF.

The genes are TRBV28 and TRBJ1-1; tentative D call: TRBD1 (6 bases). This CDR3 contains 12 residues. Between the trimmed V and J ends, which lost 5 bases and 8 bases, there was a span of 12 bases. The V gene's germline CDR1 is MDHEN and CDR2 SYDVKM. This CDR3 reads CASSPGTLEAFF. CDR3 DNA: TGTGCCAGCAGTCCGGGGACACTAGAAGCTTTCTTT.

The rearrangement uses TRBV6-5 and TRBJ1-1; TRBD1 is a possible D gene (5 bases). Germline CDR1 is MNHEY and CDR2 is SVGAGI. The CDR3 covers 14 residues. Trimming left V 0 bases short and J 3 bases short, with 8 bases between. The CDR3 reads CASSYSGRDTEAFF. The CDR3 region has the DNA TGTGCCAGCAGTTACTCCGGCAGGGACACTGAAGCTTTCTTT.

This chain connects TRBV15 to TRBJ2-1; TRBD2 agrees at 8 bases. The J segment lost 2 bases and the V segment lost 0 bases, leaving 3 bases of the junction unmatched. The CDR3 sequence is 16 residues long. CDR1 is LNHNV, CDR2 YYDKDF, per germline (reference sequence). CDR3 sequence: CATSRDRGGTYNEQFF. Written as DNA, the CDR3 is TGTGCCACCAGCAGAGATCGGGGGGGAACCTACAATGAGCAGTTCTTC.

The count of this clone is one. V is TRBV2 and J is TRBJ1-2; D possibly corresponds to TRBD1 (5 bases). Germline V gene sequence: CDR1 SNHLY, CDR2 FYNNEI. The CDR3 extends over 14 amino acids. With 2 bases removed from V and 8 bases from J, the gap between germline ends came to 15 bases. The CDR3 DNA is TGTGCCAGCAGTGAAATCATGAGGGCAGGGGGCTACACCTTC. Amino acid sequence: CASSEIMRAGGYTF.

This chain uses TRBV5-8 with TRBJ2-1; either TRBD1 or TRBD2 may fit D (5 bases each). The CDR3 spans 15 residues. Germline-derived CDR1 and CDR2 are SGHTS and YDEGEE. Trimming took 4 bases from V and 4 from J, leaving 15 bases between them. The DNA of the CDR3 is TGTGCCAGCAGCCCCTCCGGGACCGTGTACAATGAGCAGTTCTTC. Translated: CASSPSGTVYNEQFF.

Here the CDR3 DNA reads TGCGCCAGCAGCTTAGGGCGTGGCATTCAGTACTTC. Translating gives CASSLGRGIQYF. The rearrangement uses TRBV5-1 and TRBJ2-4; D not certain. Trimming removed 2 bases from V and 9 bases from J, with 9 bases in between. The CDR3 loop spans 12 amino acids. Germline CDR1 reads SGHRS; CDR2 reads YFSETQ.

CDR3 bases: TGTGCCAGTAGTATAGGTCTCGGACTAGCCGCCTACGAGCAGTACTTC. It specifies CASSIGLGLAAYEQYF. The rearrangement uses TRBV19 and TRBJ2-7; 8 positions agree with TRBD2. The V segment lost 1 base and the J segment 2 bases; nucleotides outside the gene matches: 7. Germline CDR1 LNHDA, CDR2 SQIVND (reference sequence). The CDR3 runs 16 residues.

The chain links TRBV6-4 to TRBJ2-1, with 15 bases fitting TRBD2. The CDR3 is made up of 15 amino acids. The V gene's germline CDR1 is MRHNA and CDR2 SNTAGT. Trimming removed 5 bases from V and 7 bases from J; junction bases left unmatched: 3. The CDR3 region is CASSRTSGRANEQFF. Written as DNA, the CDR3 is TGTGCCAGCAGTAGGACTAGCGGGAGGGCGAATGAGCAGTTCTTC.

This chain connects TRBV30 to TRBJ1-1, with D unresolved. Germline V lookup: CDR1 GTSNPN, CDR2 SVGIG (reference sequence). CDR3 length: 11 residues. Trimming took 2 bases from V and 8 from J, leaving 9 bases between them. The chain's CDR3 is CAWSQTVEAFF. The CDR3 DNA reads as TGTGCCTGGAGTCAAACAGTCGAAGCTTTCTTT. Full variable domain (outside the CDR3, taken from reference TRBV30 and TRBJ1-1): SQTIHQWPATLVQPVGSPLSLECTVEGTSNPNLYWYRQAAGRGLQLLFYSVGIGQISSEVPQNLSASRPQDRQFILSSKKLLLSDSGFYLCAWSQTVEAFFGQGTRLTVV.